Shown below are 28 T cell receptor beta chains from a single sample sequenced in a study of cytomegalovirus exposure and HLA in healthy donors. PCR amplification relied on 60 Vbeta primers (plus 13 Jbeta primers). The protocol was immunoSEQ multiplex PCR, while the TCRdb copy is restricted to in-frame clones and leaves out a portion. The repertoire holds about 82,000 clones, about 71% seen once, with under 8.5% in the top ten. The sequenced sample was PBMCs. Every receptor here comes from a man in his 60s in good health and CMV-seronegative.

The gene calls are TRBV6-1 and TRBJ1-2; 9 bases fit TRBD1. CDR1 and CDR2 (germline): MNHNS, SASEGT. CDR3 length equals 16 residues. With 4 bases clipped from V and 6 bases from J, the junction kept 12 bases outside the gene matches. The CDR3 is CASSASGTGLINGYTF. The CDR3 DNA is TGTGCCAGCAGTGCGTCCGGGACAGGGTTGATTAATGGCTACACCTTC.

The chain links TRBV7-2 to TRBJ1-6, with no clear D. V gave up 3 bases and J gave up 5 bases, with 14 bases separating them. Germline V gives CDR1 SGHTA, CDR2 FQGNSA. CDR3 size: 16 residues. CDR3 DNA: TGTGCCAGCAGCTTTAGGTCGAGGGTAAATAATTCACCCCTCCACTTT. This encodes CASSFRSRVNNSPLHF.

V gene TRBV7-6 combines with J gene TRBJ2-5, with TRBD2 matching over 8 bases. The DNA end lines up better with TRBJ2-7; the J call may be wrong. This CDR3 comprises 17 residues. Germline V gives CDR1 SGHVS, CDR2 FNYEAQ. In nucleotides, the CDR3 is TGTGCCAGCAGCCCGGGCGGGGGGTGGACCACCTCCTACGAGCAGTACTTC. Protein: CASSPGGGWTTSYEQYF.

J is TRBJ2-1 and V is TRBV19, with a possible D match to TRBD1 (7 bases). This CDR3 contains 11 residues. Per the germline V gene, CDR1 is LNHDA and CDR2 is SQIVND (reference sequence). Between the trimmed V and J ends, which lost 7 bases and 9 bases, there was a span of 10 bases. CDR3 in DNA: TGTGCCAGTACCCAGGGGGGTGAGCAGTTCTTC. Translated, it gives CASTQGGEQFF.

This CDR3 is CASSIEGVSNQPQHF. In DNA, the CDR3 is TGTGCCAGTAGTATAGAGGGCGTTAGCAATCAGCCCCAGCATTTT. V gene TRBV19 combines with J gene TRBJ1-5; no firm D call. Germline CDR1 reads LNHDA; CDR2 reads SQIVND (reference sequence). The CDR3 has 15 residues. Trimming stripped 0 bases from V and 0 bases from J, with 6 bases between.

This CDR3 is CASSLSASGTRGTGELFF. DNA for the CDR3: TGCGCCAGCAGCTTAAGCGCCTCCGGGACTAGAGGCACCGGGGAGCTGTTTTTT. The rearrangement uses TRBV5-1 and TRBJ2-2, with TRBD2 matching over 8 bases. Losses at the gene ends were 2 bases for V and 4 bases for J; bases not matched to a gene: 13. CDR1 SGHRS and CDR2 YFSETQ come from the germline V gene. CDR3 length: 18 residues.

The chain combines TRBV28 with TRBJ2-7; 11 bases fit TRBD2. Trimming cost V 2 bases and J 2 bases; bases outside gene matches: 2. The CDR3 covers 15 residues. Germline V CDR1 and CDR2: MDHEN, SYDVKM. For the CDR3, the DNA is TGTGCCAGCAGTTTAATGGGACTAGCGGCCTACGAGCAGTACTTC. It codes for CASSLMGLAAYEQYF.

The chain couples TRBV28 to TRBJ1-1; D is possibly TRBD1 (5 bases). The germline V gene has CDR1 MDHEN and CDR2 SYDVKM. The CDR3 runs to 13 residues. V was clipped by 4 bases and J by 3 bases, with 9 bases between them. CDR3 loop: CASSSGGDTEAFF. CDR3 coding DNA: TGTGCCAGCAGTTCCGGGGGGGACACTGAAGCTTTCTTT.

The J gene is TRBJ1-4, the V gene TRBV5-4, with 7 positions matching TRBD1. This CDR3 has 15 amino acids. Germline CDR1 and CDR2: SGHNT and YYREEE (reference sequence). V gave up 0 bases and J gave up 8 bases; unmatched junction bases: 7. The CDR3 region is CASSLEGRGDEKLFF. CDR3 bases: TGTGCCAGCAGCTTGGAGGGCAGGGGGGACGAAAAACTGTTTTTT.

This rearrangement joins TRBV7-2 to TRBJ2-1, with 7 bases fitting TRBD2. The CDR3 is made up of 12 amino acids. In germline, CDR1 is SGHTA, CDR2 FQGNSA. V lost 1 base to trimming and J lost 14 bases; unmatched junction nucleotides: 5. The CDR3 region is CASSLDASGKFF. The CDR3 DNA reads TGTGCCAGCAGCTTAGATGCTAGCGGTAAGTTCTTC.

The rearrangement links TRBV4-2 to TRBJ2-5; TRBD2 might be the D (6 bases). Germline CDR1 and CDR2: LGHNA and YNFKEQ. The CDR3 loop spans 18 amino acids. V shed 3 bases and J shed 5 bases, with 25 bases lying between them. The chain's CDR3 is CASSHTRGVAGMVETQYF. The CDR3 DNA follows: TGTGCCAGCAGCCATACCCGCGGGGTGGCCGGGATGGTTGAGACCCAGTACTTC.

This clone showed up just a few times. V gene TRBV6-1 combines with J gene TRBJ2-1; possible D gene TRBD1, 5 bases. Deletions cut 7 bases from V and 4 bases from J, with 17 bases between. Per germline, CDR1 MNHNS and CDR2 SASEGT. CDR3 size: 15 residues. DNA for the CDR3: TGTGCCAGCACCCTACAGGCCCTAGTTTACAATGAGCAGTTCTTC. Translating gives CASTLQALVYNEQFF.

V usage is TRBV6-5 and J usage is TRBJ2-5; 12 bases are a match to TRBD2. J lost 5 bases, V lost 3 bases, and 4 bases had no gene match. This CDR3 comprises 15 residues. Germline CDR1 is MNHEY and CDR2 is SVGAGI. CDR3 protein: CASSYGTSGRETQYF. CDR3 DNA: TGTGCCAGCAGTTATGGGACTAGCGGGCGTGAGACCCAGTACTTC.

CDR3 DNA: TGTGCCAGCTCACCATCAAACAGTAACCTTGAAAAACTGTTTTTT. It is translated as CASSPSNSNLEKLFF. V usage is TRBV18 and J usage is TRBJ1-4; D not resolved. CDR3 size: 15 residues. V lost 2 bases and J lost 7, with 14 bases in between. Germline CDR1 is KGHSH and CDR2 is LQKENI.

The J gene is TRBJ2-7, the V gene TRBV5-1, with 7 bases lining up with TRBD1. The CDR3 consists of 15 residues. The trim removed 4 bases at V and 7 bases at J, leaving 14 bases unmatched. CDR1 is SGHRS, CDR2 YFSETQ, per germline. CDR3 DNA sequence: TGCGCCAGCAGCAGCGAGGAGAACAGGGGCGCAGAGCAGTACTTC. Its protein product is CASSSEENRGAEQYF.

Only a few counts were recorded for this clone. The chain joins TRBV7-2 to TRBJ1-2, with TRBD1 matching over 7 bases. Germline V gives CDR1 SGHTA, CDR2 FQGNSA. The CDR3 is 16 residues long. Trimming removed 5 bases from V and 2 bases from J; junction bases left unmatched: 11. CDR3 DNA sequence: TGTGCCAGCAGCCTCCTAGGGGACAGATCCAACTATGGCTACACCTTC. Translated, it gives CASSLLGDRSNYGYTF.

This clone was seen only a few times. The V gene is TRBV13, the J gene TRBJ1-2; a weak D match, TRBD1 (5 bases). Germline CDR1 is PRHDT and CDR2 is FYEKMQ (reference sequence). The V gene lost 2 bases and the J gene lost 7 bases, with 8 bases spanning the gap. This CDR3 is 12 amino acids long. The CDR3 protein is CASSLQGGGYTF. In DNA form, the CDR3 reads TGTGCCAGCAGCTTACAGGGAGGTGGCTACACCTTC.

For the CDR3, the DNA is TGTGCCAGCAGTTTAATGTGGACTAGCGGGGGCCAAGGAGGCAAAAACATTCAGTACTTC. Its translation: CASSLMWTSGGQGGKNIQYF. The V call is TRBV27, the J call TRBJ2-4, with 13 positions matching TRBD2. The V gene's germline CDR1 is MNHEY and CDR2 SMNVEV (reference sequence). V trimming: 2 bases; J trimming: 3 bases; junction bases outside the gene matches: 13. The CDR3 runs to 20 residues.

The rearrangement uses TRBV5-4 and TRBJ2-6, with 8 bases that match TRBD1. CDR1 SGHNT and CDR2 YYREEE come from the germline V gene (reference sequence). The CDR3 covers 18 residues. The V gene end was trimmed by 5 bases and the J gene end by 0 bases; junction bases not matched to a gene: 10. The CDR3 DNA sequence: TGTGCCAGCAGATACGGACAGGGTTACGACTCTGGGGCCAACGTCCTGACTTTC. Protein product: CASRYGQGYDSGANVLTF.

The chain recombines TRBV7-9 with TRBJ1-2; 9 bases agree with TRBD1. The germline gives CDR1 SEHNR, CDR2 FQNEAQ (reference sequence). Trimming removed 4 bases from V and 7 bases from J; junction bases left unmatched: 13. The CDR3 has 16 residues. The CDR3 here is CASSSSAGTGSSGYTF. In nucleotides, the CDR3 is TGTGCCAGCAGCTCAAGCGCGGGGACAGGGAGTTCTGGCTACACCTTC.

The sample holds a few counts of this clone. The V call is TRBV28, the J call TRBJ1-4; TRBD1 agrees at 7 bases. CDR3 size: 14 residues. Germline loops: CDR1 MDHEN, CDR2 SYDVKM. The J segment lost 8 bases and the V segment lost 6 bases, leaving 9 bases of the junction unmatched. This CDR3 reads CASRMTGTHEKLFF. As DNA, the CDR3 is TGTGCCAGCAGGATGACAGGGACCCACGAAAAACTGTTTTTT.

V usage is TRBV6-1 and J usage is TRBJ1-5; possible D gene TRBD1, 5 bases. Germline CDR1 is MNHNS and CDR2 is SASEGT. Trimming left V 8 bases short and J 2 bases short, with 13 bases between. The CDR3 extends over 14 amino acids. This CDR3 reads CASRQGRRNQPQHF. The CDR3 bases are TGTGCCAGCCGGCAGGGTAGGCGCAATCAGCCCCAGCATTTT.

This clone was detected only a few times. The gene calls are TRBV7-2 and TRBJ1-1; D may be TRBD1 (6 bases). This CDR3 region has 14 residues. Per germline, CDR1 SGHTA and CDR2 FQGNSA. Trimming took 5 bases from V and 4 from J, leaving 14 bases between them. DNA of the CDR3: TGTGCCAGCAGCCCCGGACAGTCCATCACTGAAGCTTTCTTT. Amino acids: CASSPGQSITEAFF.

The chain combines TRBV5-6 with TRBJ1-5, with D possibly matching TRBD1 (5 bases). The V gene lost 4 bases and the J gene lost 7 bases, with 12 bases spanning the gap. From germline, CDR1 is SGHDT and CDR2 YYEEEE. This CDR3 comprises 13 residues. CDR3 loop: CASSPGQGQPQHF. CDR3 sequence (DNA): TGTGCCAGCAGCCCAGGCCAGGGACAGCCCCAGCATTTT.

The rearrangement uses TRBV30 and TRBJ1-2; unclear D gene. CDR3 length: 11 residues. Per germline, CDR1 GTSNPN and CDR2 SVGIG (reference sequence). V was cut by 1 base and J by 14 bases, with 14 bases left in between. In DNA form, the CDR3 reads TGTGCCTGGAGTGCCGCTCAATCGGTGACCTTC. Protein: CAWSAAQSVTF.

This chain uses TRBV19 with TRBJ1-5, with 7 bases lining up with TRBD1. The CDR3 runs 15 residues. Germline CDR1 reads LNHDA; CDR2 reads SQIVND (reference sequence). V lost 3 bases, J lost 5 bases, and 7 bases stayed unmatched. In DNA, the CDR3 is TGTGCCAGTAGTATCGGGACAGAACGGGATCAGCCCCAGCATTTT. As protein: CASSIGTERDQPQHF.

V is TRBV29-1 and J is TRBJ2-3; 10 bases are shared with TRBD1. Trimming took 4 bases from V and 1 from J; bases not matched to a gene: 5. CDR1 and CDR2 from the germline V gene are SQVTM and ANQGSEA. This CDR3 spans 15 amino acids. The CDR3 DNA reads TGCAGCGTTGGGGGACAGGGGTACGGCACAGATACGCAGTATTTT. Translation: CSVGGQGYGTDTQYF.

This sequence joins TRBV28 and TRBJ1-5; D is possibly TRBD1 (5 bases). The CDR3 has 17 amino acids. CDR1 and CDR2 (germline): MDHEN, SYDVKM. The V end lost 5 bases, the J end lost 6 bases, and 23 bases lay between the germline ends. The CDR3 sequence is CASSPSSFRVGGQPQHF. DNA for the CDR3: TGTGCCAGCAGTCCCTCTTCTTTCAGGGTCGGCGGTCAGCCCCAGCATTTT.